Shown below are 27 T cell receptor beta chains from a single sample sequenced in a study of control samples from healthy donors and cancer patients. Repertoires were generated with immunoSEQ multiplex PCR, while TCRdb's copy carries only in-frame clones and drops some. This table has 150,000 to 200,000 clones, 90% to 95% appearing once. Sequencing used blood. These receptors came from a man aged 30-40 years in good health.

The V call is TRBV30, the J call TRBJ1-2, with no clear D. The CDR3 is 12 amino acids. Trimming cost V 1 base and J 4 bases, with 7 bases left between them. CDR1 GTSNPN and CDR2 SVGIG come from the germline V gene (reference sequence). CDR3 nucleotides: TGTGCCTGGAGTGGGAGTATCTATGGCTACACCTTC. Translating gives CAWSGSIYGYTF.

This chain connects TRBV13 to TRBJ2-1; D is perhaps TRBD2 (5 bases). This CDR3 is built from 12 residues. Germline assignment: CDR1 PRHDT and CDR2 FYEKMQ (reference sequence). Trimming removed 4 bases from V and 9 bases from J, with 10 bases in between. The CDR3 loop is CASSSQGGEQFF. The CDR3 DNA sequence: TGTGCCAGCAGCTCTCAAGGAGGTGAGCAGTTCTTC.

The chain employs TRBV6-2 or TRBV6-3 and TRBJ2-7; 7 nucleotides match TRBD1. The ends lost 2 bases at V and 6 bases at J; junction bases unmatched: 10. From germline, CDR1 is MNHEY and CDR2 SVGEGT. The CDR3 contains 15 residues. The CDR3 region is CASSYGLGQYREQYF. CDR3 coding DNA: TGTGCCAGCAGTTACGGCCTGGGACAGTATCGCGAGCAGTACTTC.

J is TRBJ2-1 and V is TRBV11-2; D ambiguous. The CDR3 is 14 residues long. CDR1 and CDR2 (germline): SGHAT, FQNNGV. Trimming shortened V by 5 bases and J by 2 bases, and 10 bases separated the two germline ends. The CDR3 DNA sequence: TGTGCCAGCAGCATGGGGATAGCCTACAATGAGCAGTTCTTC. Protein product: CASSMGIAYNEQFF.

The chain recombines TRBV5-1 with TRBJ2-7; 9 positions match TRBD2. The junction had 10 bases not matched to a gene; V was cut back by 2 bases and J by 4 bases. The CDR3 length is 16 residues. Germline V gives CDR1 SGHRS, CDR2 YFSETQ. The CDR3 bases are TGCGCCAGCAGCTTCCTAGCGGGGAGCGGTGGGTACGAGCAGTACTTC. It translates to CASSFLAGSGGYEQYF.

This chain joins TRBV4-2 and TRBJ1-2, with TRBD1 matching over 9 bases. Germline V CDR1 and CDR2: LGHNA, YNFKEQ. J lost 6 bases, V lost 3 bases, and 14 bases had no gene match. The CDR3 has 17 amino acids. The CDR3 DNA follows: TGTGCCAGCAGCCAGCTATTCCGGGACAGGGATATACATGGCTACACCTTC. Amino acids: CASSQLFRDRDIHGYTF.

This clone was recorded once. The chain is built from TRBV27 and TRBJ1-6; D perhaps matches TRBD1 (5 bases). The CDR3 contains 19 residues. Between the trimmed V and J ends, which lost 2 bases and 0 bases, there was a span of 17 bases. Per the germline V gene, CDR1 is MNHEY and CDR2 is SMNVEV (reference sequence). The CDR3 bases are TGTGCCAGCAGTTTAGAAGCTGGCCACAGGAGCTCCTATAATTCACCCCTCCACTTT. Amino acid sequence: CASSLEAGHRSSYNSPLHF.

The J gene is TRBJ2-7, the V gene TRBV28, with no clear D. Germline V gene sequence: CDR1 MDHEN, CDR2 SYDVKM. V lost 6 bases and J lost 1, with 10 bases in between. The CDR3 covers 13 residues. CDR3: CASRTPRSYEQYF. The CDR3 nucleotides read TGTGCCAGCAGGACCCCCAGGTCCTACGAGCAGTACTTC.

The J gene is TRBJ2-1, the V gene TRBV10-1; D remains ambiguous. V dropped 1 base and J dropped 0 bases, with 7 bases sitting between them. Germline CDR1 reads WNHNN; CDR2 reads SYGVQD (reference sequence). The CDR3 has 15 residues. The CDR3: CASSEYVSSYNEQFF. DNA for the CDR3: TGCGCCAGCAGTGAGTACGTGAGCTCCTACAATGAGCAGTTCTTC.

In this sample, this clone turned up once. The chain couples TRBV7-2 to TRBJ2-1, with D possibly being TRBD1 (7 bases). Germline values: CDR1 SGHTA, CDR2 FQGNSA. CDR3 length equals 15 residues. The germline V and J ends were trimmed by 2 bases and 7 bases, with 15 bases remaining between them. The CDR3 region has the DNA TGTGCCAGCAGCTTATATTTGACAGGGAGGAATGAGCAGTTCTTC. This translates into CASSLYLTGRNEQFF. Full variable domain (remainder filled in from reference TRBV7-2 and TRBJ2-1): GAGVSQSPSNKVTEKGKDVELRCDPISGHTALYWYRQSLGQGLEFLIYFQGNSAPDKSGLPSDRFSAERTGGSVSTLTIQRTQQEDSAVYLCASSLYLTGRNEQFFGPGTRLTVL.

This chain uses TRBV25-1 with TRBJ1-1; no clear D gene. Germline V gene data show CDR1 as MGHDK and CDR2 as SYGVNS. V lost 2 bases, J lost 9 bases, and 13 bases lay in between. The CDR3 loop spans 13 amino acids. CDR3 nucleotide sequence: TGTGCCAGCAGTGAAAAAGGAAGGACTCAAGCTTTCTTT. It codes for CASSEKGRTQAFF.

This clone has a single count. The chain employs TRBV7-6 and TRBJ2-1, with 7 bases matching TRBD2. CDR3 length: 15 residues. The V gene's germline CDR1 is SGHVS and CDR2 FNYEAQ. V shed 5 bases, J shed 9 bases, and the junction held 13 bases outside the gene matches. For the CDR3, the DNA is TGTGCCAGCAGCCCAAGGAGCGGGGCACGTTTTGAGCAGTTCTTC. It specifies CASSPRSGARFEQFF.

The V gene is TRBV2, the J gene TRBJ2-7; TRBD2 matches 10 bases. The V gene end was trimmed by 6 bases and the J gene end by 0 bases; junction bases not matched to a gene: 2. This CDR3 is 14 amino acids long. Germline V gene data show CDR1 as SNHLY and CDR2 as FYNNEI. The DNA of the CDR3 is TGTGCCAGCAGGGCTAGCGGGAGCTCCTACGAGCAGTACTTC. This gives the protein CASRASGSSYEQYF.

A word on this clone: Mismatch with germline at one junction end may stem from a read error. The V call is TRBV7-2, the J call TRBJ1-1, with unresolved D. The length of the CDR3 is 14 residues. The germline V gene has CDR1 SGHTA and CDR2 FQGNSA. CDR3 nucleotide sequence: TGTGCCAGCACCTTAGCCTCCAGGAACACTGAAGCTTTCTTT. Its translation: CASTLASRNTEAFF.

The CDR3: CASSASLASTDTQYF. CDR3 in DNA: TGTGCCAGCAGCGCCTCACTAGCTAGCACAGATACGCAGTATTTT. The rearrangement links TRBV9 to TRBJ2-3; D is possibly TRBD2 (6 bases). The germline gives CDR1 SGDLS, CDR2 YYNGEE. CDR3 length: 15 residues. The ends were cut back, 3 bases at V and 0 bases at J, with 11 bases in the middle.

The rearrangement links TRBV27 to TRBJ2-1; possibly TRBD2 for D (6 bases). V was pared by 6 bases and J by 9 bases, with 15 bases between. The germline V gene encodes CDR1 MNHEY and CDR2 SMNVEV (reference sequence). This CDR3 has 13 amino acids. The CDR3 spells CASSPPPGVEQFF. The CDR3 DNA reads TGTGCCAGCAGCCCCCCTCCGGGAGTTGAGCAGTTCTTC.

The V gene is TRBV27, the J gene TRBJ1-2; D possibly corresponds to TRBD1 (6 bases). V lost 5 bases to trimming and J lost 5 bases, with 21 bases between them. The CDR3 runs to 16 residues. Germline loops: CDR1 MNHEY, CDR2 SMNVEV (reference sequence). The CDR3 DNA reads as TGTGCCAGCAGTATCCGATACACAGGGAACGCATATGGCTACACCTTC. Its translation is CASSIRYTGNAYGYTF.

The chain has TRBV7-2 and TRBJ2-7, with D possibly TRBD2 on 5 matching bases. Trimming shortened V by 3 bases and J by 3 bases, and 9 bases separated the two germline ends. CDR1 is SGHTA and CDR2 is FQGNSA in the germline V gene. The CDR3 runs to 13 residues. DNA of the CDR3: TGTGCCAGCAGCTTCGGACTCAACTACGAGCAGTACTTC. It codes for CASSFGLNYEQYF.

The chain recombines TRBV5-1 with TRBJ1-1; no clear D. With 5 bases removed from V and 3 bases from J, the gap between germline ends came to 14 bases. The germline gives CDR1 SGHRS, CDR2 YFSETQ. This CDR3 is 14 amino acids long. CDR3 sequence reads: CASSGFGQDTEAFF. In DNA form, the CDR3 reads TGCGCCAGCAGTGGGTTTGGCCAGGACACTGAAGCTTTCTTT.

CDR3 nucleotide sequence: TGTGCCAGCAGTTCGGCGGGAGGGCTGAGTGAGCAGTTCTTC. Its protein product is CASSSAGGLSEQFF. The V gene is TRBV6-5, the J gene TRBJ2-1; TRBD2 matches at 9 bases. Germline V gene lookup returns CDR1 MNHEY and CDR2 SVGAGI. After removal of 4 bases from V and 9 bases from J, the junction contained 7 bases not matched to a gene. The CDR3 extends over 14 amino acids.

The rearrangement links TRBV5-4 to TRBJ2-2; 11 bases match TRBD2. V dropped 0 bases and J dropped 5; count of bases not matched to a gene: 3. The germline CDR1 and CDR2 sequences are SGHNT and YYREEE (reference sequence). The CDR3 extends over 16 amino acids. CDR3 nucleotide sequence: TGTGCCAGCAGCTTGGTAGCTAGCGGGGGGACCGGGGAGCTGTTTTTT. Protein sequence: CASSLVASGGTGELFF. Variable domain in full (rest from reference TRBV5-4 and TRBJ2-2): ETGVTQSPTHLIKTRGQQVTLRCSSQSGHNTVSWYQQALGQGPQFIFQYYREEENGRGNFPPRFSGLQFPNYSSELNVNALELDDSALYLCASSLVASGGTGELFFGEGSRLTVL.

This clone appeared once. V usage is TRBV7-2 and J usage is TRBJ2-3, with TRBD1 identical over 9 bases. The germline gives CDR1 SGHTA, CDR2 FQGNSA. Unmatched junction bases numbered 5, after V lost 2 bases and J lost 5 bases. This CDR3 comprises 15 residues. CDR3 loop: CASSLSGQGIDTQYF. For the CDR3, the DNA is TGTGCCAGCAGCTTATCGGGACAGGGCATAGATACGCAGTATTTT.

V usage is TRBV20-1 and J usage is TRBJ1-1, with D uncertain. Trimming took 4 bases from V and 5 from J, leaving 8 bases between them. The CDR3 is 11 amino acids. Germline V gene sequence: CDR1 DFQATT, CDR2 SNEGSKA (reference sequence). CDR3 coding DNA: TGCAGTGCTACAGGAGATACTGAAGCTTTCTTT. It is translated as CSATGDTEAFF.

The chain is built from TRBV19 and TRBJ1-2, with TRBD1 matching over 10 bases. Germline-derived CDR1 and CDR2 are LNHDA and SQIVND (reference sequence). The CDR3 contains 15 residues. Trimming took 4 bases from V and 8 from J; bases not matched to a gene: 10. The CDR3 DNA is TGTGCCAGTAGTACCGACGCCGGGACAGGGGCGGGCTACACCTTC. Protein: CASSTDAGTGAGYTF. The whole variable domain, filled in from reference TRBV19 and TRBJ1-2, reads DGGITQSPKYLFRKEGQNVTLSCEQNLNHDAMYWYRQDPGQGLRLIYYSQIVNDFQKGDIAEGYSVSREKKESFPLTVTSAQKNPTAFYLCASSTDAGTGAGYTFGSGTRLTVV.

The count of this clone is one. The J gene is TRBJ1-6, the V gene TRBV18, with 9 bases that match TRBD1. The germline V gene has CDR1 KGHSH and CDR2 LQKENI. This CDR3 is 15 amino acids long. The junction had 2 bases not matched to a gene; V was cut back by 0 bases and J by 8 bases. CDR3 sequence reads: CASSPPGQGHSPLHF. The CDR3 DNA reads TGTGCCAGCTCACCACCGGGACAGGGTCATTCACCCCTCCACTTT.

The rearrangement joins TRBV27 to TRBJ1-6; the D gene is possibly TRBD1 (5 bases). The CDR3 spans 13 residues. The ends were cut back, 4 bases at V and 7 bases at J, with 8 bases in the middle. Germline V gene data show CDR1 as MNHEY and CDR2 as SMNVEV (reference sequence). CDR3 DNA: TGTGCCAGCAGTTGGGGCCACAATTCACCCCTCCACTTT. Translation: CASSWGHNSPLHF.

The DNA of the CDR3 is TGTGCCAGCAGTGAAGCACAGGGGGTTCTTGGGGCTTCACCCCTCCACTTT. Protein: CASSEAQGVLGASPLHF. This chain uses TRBV6-1 with TRBJ1-6; TRBD1 matches 8 bases. With 0 bases clipped from V and 9 bases from J, the junction kept 10 bases outside the gene matches. The germline V gene has CDR1 MNHNS and CDR2 SASEGT. The CDR3 totals 17 residues.